This T cell receptor beta chain was profiled in a study of T-cell memory formation after mild COVID-19 (dated by TCRdb to about 2021). Looking at the study overall: Most TCR sequence clusters were specific to one of the two donors. In two donors, T-cell clones that expanded and contracted after mild COVID-19 were followed by sequencing TCRalpha and TCRbeta repertoires longitudinally. Two young, previously healthy adult volunteers made up the cohort, one male and one female.

The listed sequencing device is Illumina NovaSeq 6000. TCRalpha and TCRbeta cDNA libraries were built by 5'RACE with constant-segment primers, adding sample barcodes and unique molecular identifiers. Trizol reagent was used to extract RNA from every sample. Library amplification was performed in two PCR steps, and a second sample barcode and Illumina TruSeq adapters were introduced in the second step. Sequencing of the libraries was done on an Illumina NovaSeq, producing 2 x 150 bp paired-end reads. In the authors' own workflow: With migec v1.2.7, reads were demultiplexed and then collapsed into UMI-guided consensus sequences. Using mixcr v2.1.11, UMI consensuses were aligned to TRA and TRB V and J templates and then assembled into clonotypes. A clonotype was counted as expanded or contracted only when both edgeR and NoisET called the clonotype significant, with the noise models trained on biological replicates. For edgeR calls, the cutoffs were a false discovery rate-adjusted p below 0.01 and a log2 fold-change threshold of 1. PCA with hierarchical clustering of max-normalized trajectories of the 1000 most abundant clonotypes was used as exploratory dynamics analysis. Each responding clone was given a CD4 or CD8 phenotype based on the CD4+ and CD8+ repertoires, which had been sequenced separately. TCRdb reworked the public reads: Q25 trimming with fastp, MiXCR clone assembly, productive beta chains retained. Rows are unified per CDR3 protein, each entry keeping the most common DNA and genes. TCRdb assigned the V and J calls; the authors' analysis was not used. This sample holds 530,000 or so distinct CDR3 sequences; about 18% were observed only once. The biggest ten clones account for roughly 7.7% of the sample.

This clonotype has only a few counts. Its antigen specificity is not known. Base qualities are missing; no much larger clone stands one base away. Reading from cysteine to phenylalanine, the CDR3 counts 12 amino acids. Only the CDR3 region is kept as DNA, spanning 36 bases read in frame from base 1. Relative to germline, V is 4 bases shorter and J is 2 bases shorter, with 5 bases between their ends. CDR1 and CDR2, per the germline V gene, are SGHRS and YFSETQ. Ficoll-Paque density gradient centrifugation was used to isolate PBMCs. Study-wide conclusions, independent of this receptor: The study covered only a couple of mild cases, and larger cohorts including severe cases with pre-infection samples were considered necessary. SARS-CoV-2 specificity of the second-wave clones peaking on day 37 was not confirmed. The detection of some responding clones in pre-infection memory suggests that pre-existing cross-reactive memory T cells joined the SARS-CoV-2 response. Clones contracting from day 15 to 85 had balanced CD4/CD8 phenotypes, while a second wave expanding from day 15 to 37 was biased towards CD4+. Contracting CD4+ clones turned up mainly in the CM and EM memory subsets, whereas EMRA was where CD8+ clones were enriched.

This clonotype was sampled from an adult woman who had mild COVID-19 (a few samples of this study predate the infection). The sample titles of this study are shuffled in the database, so cell type and time point are left out; the donor was told from shared clones. The V and J genes are TRBV5-1 and TRBJ2-3, with the D gene call left open. The specimen sequenced was PBMCs or a T cell subset sorted from them (not recorded which). The sequenced DNA: TGCGCCAGCAGCATAAACACAGATACGCAGTATTTT. It translates to CASSINTDTQYF.